This T cell receptor beta chain was sequenced for a study of identifying expanded T cells in peripheral blood. With 0 bases removed from V and 0 bases from J, the gap between germline ends came to 8 bases. Germline loops: CDR1 LGHNA, CDR2 YNFKEQ. This CDR3 has 16 residues. Note on this clone: The antigen is not known.

Sequencing was performed with immunoSEQ multiplex PCR; in TCRdb, only in-frame clones are kept and a portion is missing. The data show approximately 83,000 clones, roughly 81% seen once. No infections or other immune events were documented during collection. Findings and caveats of the study: Over approximately two and four weeks, about 16 and 20 clones changed, versus around 1.1 between replicates. Clone count variance between roughly 2-week samples rose with total template count.

This TCR came from a person aged 18 to 75 in good health. The sample comprised blood. The chain has TRBV4-2 and TRBJ1-4; D is ambiguous. In DNA form, the CDR3 reads TGTGCCAGCAGCCAAGATCCCATGTCAACTAATGAAAAACTGTTTTTT. Translation gives CASSQDPMSTNEKLFF.